This TCR beta chain was found in a study of human T cells and chemical hapten exposure. General study results and limits: Sensitizing to DPC left TCRs with a frequency above 1 in 1000 unaltered.

The CDR3 runs to 15 residues. Trimming shortened V by 3 bases and J by 4 bases, and 15 bases separated the two germline ends. Germline loops: CDR1 SGHRS, CDR2 YFSETQ. The time point here: healthy volunteer bleed at 6 weeks. Whole blood, unfractionated, served as the material for total RNA extraction. Library construction involved attaching unique molecular identifiers to individual cDNA molecules, which allowed quantitative, reproducible TCR counting. TCRdb used MiXCR to reprocess the RACE reads, holding one entry per CDR3 protein. Of tens of thousands of distinct CDR3 sequences in the sample, over 8.5% are singletons; the top ten hold over 1.5%. This clonotype was found many times. Antigen specificity is unknown.

This clonotype was sampled from a male donor in good health. Some clones in this sample may be carry-over from other donors' samples. Sample: whole blood. The rearrangement uses TRBV5-1 and TRBJ2-3; D call uncertain. The CDR3 sequence is CASSSLPGGPDTQYF. Here the CDR3 DNA reads TGCGCCAGCAGCTCCCTCCCGGGTGGCCCAGATACGCAGTATTTT.